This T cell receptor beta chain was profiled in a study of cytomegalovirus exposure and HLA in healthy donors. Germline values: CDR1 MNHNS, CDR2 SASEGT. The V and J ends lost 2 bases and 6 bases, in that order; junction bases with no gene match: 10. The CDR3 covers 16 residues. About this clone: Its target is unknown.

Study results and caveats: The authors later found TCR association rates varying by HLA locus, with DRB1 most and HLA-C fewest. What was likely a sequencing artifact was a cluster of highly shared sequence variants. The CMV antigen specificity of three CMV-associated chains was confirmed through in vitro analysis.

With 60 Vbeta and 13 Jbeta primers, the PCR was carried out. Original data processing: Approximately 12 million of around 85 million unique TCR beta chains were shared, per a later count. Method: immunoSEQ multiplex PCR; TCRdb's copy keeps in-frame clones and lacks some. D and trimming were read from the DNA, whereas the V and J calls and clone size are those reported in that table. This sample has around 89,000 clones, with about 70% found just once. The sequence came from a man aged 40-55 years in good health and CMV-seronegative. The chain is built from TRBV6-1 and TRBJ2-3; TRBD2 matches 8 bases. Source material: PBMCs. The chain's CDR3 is CASSERASGLQDTQYF. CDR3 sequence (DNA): TGTGCCAGCAGTGAAAGGGCTAGCGGGCTTCAGGATACGCAGTATTTT.